The 27 T cell receptor beta chains listed next were all sequenced from one sample in a study of control samples from healthy donors and cancer patients. Profiled with immunoSEQ multiplex PCR; TCRdb holds only in-frame clones, not every one. This sample has more than 100,000 clones, with approximately 89% found just once. The sequencing sample was made of blood. These TCRs come from a man between 18 and 35 years old in good health.

In its sample, this clone was seen once. The rearrangement links TRBV27 to TRBJ2-5; tentatively, D is TRBD2 (5 bases). The CDR3 is 13 amino acids. Per the germline V gene, CDR1 is MNHEY and CDR2 is SMNVEV (reference sequence). With 2 bases removed from V and 7 bases from J, the gap between germline ends came to 11 bases. Here the CDR3 DNA reads TGTGCCAGCAGTTTAGGCGGGTCCCGGACCCAGTACTTC. Translation: CASSLGGSRTQYF.

V is TRBV14 and J is TRBJ2-1; TRBD1 might be the D (5 bases). Germline V gene data show CDR1 as SGHDN and CDR2 as FVKESK. V was clipped by 6 bases and J by 7 bases, with 10 bases between them. The CDR3 has 12 amino acids. The CDR3 nucleotides are TGTGCCAGCAGGGCAGGGTCGAATGAGCAGTTCTTC. The encoded protein is CASRAGSNEQFF.

DNA for the CDR3: TGCAGCGTTGAAGAGGCGGGGGCCCTTTACGAGCAGTACTTC. Protein sequence: CSVEEAGALYEQYF. The chain carries TRBV29-1 and TRBJ2-7, with D possibly TRBD2 on 7 matching bases. CDR1 and CDR2 (germline): SQVTM, ANQGSEA. Trimming removed 0 bases at V and 4 bases at J, with 13 bases between. The length of the CDR3 is 14 residues.

This chain connects TRBV7-2 to TRBJ1-5; 9 nucleotides agree with TRBD1. Unmatched junction bases numbered 11, after V lost 1 base and J lost 7 bases. The CDR3 covers 17 residues. Germline V gives CDR1 SGHTA, CDR2 FQGNSA. CDR3 loop: CASSLVGTGLIGQPQHF. CDR3 bases: TGTGCCAGCAGCTTAGTTGGGACAGGGCTTATCGGACAGCCCCAGCATTTT.

The chain links TRBV14 to TRBJ1-3; no reliable D call. The CDR3 is 18 amino acids. Between the trimmed V and J ends, which lost 0 bases and 0 bases, there was a span of 15 bases. The germline V gene has CDR1 SGHDN and CDR2 FVKESK. CDR3 DNA sequence: TGTGCCAGCAGCCAAGAACTCCGCTCCCGGTTCTCTGGAAACACCATATATTTT. Translation: CASSQELRSRFSGNTIYF.

The chain is built from TRBV3-1 (or the pseudogene TRBV3-2) and TRBJ1-5; 8 nucleotides line up with TRBD1. The CDR3 sequence is 16 residues long. The germline CDR1 and CDR2 sequences are LGHDT and YNNKEL (reference sequence). V shed 4 bases, J shed 3 bases, and the junction held 8 bases outside the gene matches. CDR3 sequence (DNA): TGTGCCAGCAGCCTAGGACAGGGAAGTAACAATCAGCCCCAGCATTTT. Its translation is CASSLGQGSNNQPQHF.

The rearrangement joins TRBV6-5 to TRBJ2-7; 11 nucleotides match TRBD1. The ends lost 4 bases at V and 4 bases at J; junction bases unmatched: 3. Looked up from germline, CDR1 is MNHEY and CDR2 is SVGAGI. There are 14 residues in the CDR3. The CDR3 reads CASSWTGGAYEQYF. CDR3 nucleotide sequence: TGTGCCAGCAGTTGGACAGGGGGCGCGTACGAGCAGTACTTC.

The V and J genes are TRBV5-4 and TRBJ2-2; D is ambiguous. Germline-derived CDR1 and CDR2 are SGHNT and YYREEE (reference sequence). V was clipped by 0 bases and J by 1 base, with 7 bases between them. This CDR3 has 15 residues. The CDR3 is CASSLERLNTGELFF. DNA for the CDR3: TGTGCCAGCAGCTTGGAACGGCTGAACACCGGGGAGCTGTTTTTT.

The chain links TRBV19 to TRBJ1-3; D is unresolved. Germline V gene lookup returns CDR1 LNHDA and CDR2 SQIVND (reference sequence). V was shortened by 1 base and J by 0 bases, with 7 bases between the two germline ends. This CDR3 spans 15 amino acids. The CDR3 sequence is CASSIGRVSGNTIYF. The CDR3 nucleotides are TGTGCCAGTAGTATAGGAAGGGTCTCTGGAAACACCATATATTTT.

This clone was detected only once. The V gene is TRBV30, the J gene TRBJ2-3, with 7 bases fitting TRBD2. The J segment lost 2 bases and the V segment lost 4 bases, leaving 6 bases of the junction unmatched. The CDR3 covers 14 residues. In germline, CDR1 is GTSNPN, CDR2 SVGIG (reference sequence). This CDR3 is CAWMTAGHTDTQYF. Here the CDR3 DNA reads TGTGCCTGGATGACAGCGGGGCACACAGATACGCAGTATTTT. Together with reference TRBV30 and TRBJ2-3, the CDR3 gives the full variable domain: SQTIHQWPATLVQPVGSPLSLECTVEGTSNPNLYWYRQAAGRGLQLLFYSVGIGQISSEVPQNLSASRPQDRQFILSSKKLLLSDSGFYLCAWMTAGHTDTQYFGPGTRLTVL.

The chain is built from TRBV20-1 and TRBJ1-1; no reliable D call. Germline V gene sequence: CDR1 DFQATT, CDR2 SNEGSKA (reference sequence). The CDR3 consists of 11 residues. Trimming left V 6 bases short and J 0 bases short, with 5 bases between. The CDR3 nucleotides are TGCAGTGCCAGGATGAACACTGAAGCTTTCTTT. It encodes CSARMNTEAFF.

This chain uses TRBV7-2 with TRBJ2-3, with 9 bases aligning to TRBD2. CDR1 is SGHTA and CDR2 is FQGNSA in the germline V gene. With 6 bases clipped from V and 2 bases from J, the junction kept 3 bases outside the gene matches. This CDR3 spans 14 amino acids. The CDR3 DNA reads TGTGCCAGCAGGAGGGGACTAGCCACAGATACGCAGTATTTT. Its translation is CASRRGLATDTQYF.

This clone appeared a single time. The chain joins TRBV5-1 to TRBJ1-1; D is possibly TRBD1 (6 bases). Germline-derived CDR1 and CDR2 are SGHRS and YFSETQ. The germline V and J ends were trimmed by 1 base and 8 bases, with 18 bases remaining between them. The CDR3 spans 15 residues. The CDR3 region has the DNA TGCGCCAGCAGCTTGTTACTGGGGGGCGAAGAGGAAGCTTTCTTT. As protein: CASSLLLGGEEEAFF.

The V and J genes are TRBV5-1 and TRBJ1-1; the D gene is possibly TRBD1 (5 bases). Trimming removed 5 bases at V and 10 bases at J, with 21 bases between. The CDR3 runs 14 residues. Germline V gene lookup returns CDR1 SGHRS and CDR2 YFSETQ. CDR3 sequence reads: CASSYDRGTRGAFF. The DNA for the CDR3 is TGCGCCAGCAGTTACGACCGGGGGACGCGAGGAGCTTTCTTT. Together with reference TRBV5-1 and TRBJ1-1, the CDR3 gives the full variable domain: KAGVTQTPRYLIKTRGQQVTLSCSPISGHRSVSWYQQTPGQGLQFLFEYFSETQRNKGNFPGRFSGRQFSNSRSEMNVSTLELGDSALYLCASSYDRGTRGAFFGQGTRLTVV.

About this clone: At one of its ends the junction is not consistent with the germline gene, which may arise from a read error. The V gene is TRBV12-3 or TRBV12-4, the J gene TRBJ1-1; 8 nucleotides line up with TRBD1. The length of the CDR3 is 11 residues. The CDR3 protein is CASSPPRTGLF. In nucleotides, the CDR3 is TGTGCCAGCAGTCCCCCTCGGACAGGGCTCTTT.

The chain carries TRBV18 and TRBJ1-3, with D maybe TRBD1 (6 bases). The V gene's germline CDR1 is KGHSH and CDR2 LQKENI. The CDR3 spans 16 residues. V lost 6 bases to trimming and J lost 2 bases, with 17 bases between them. CDR3 residues: CASSPIPTGTGNTIYF. CDR3 sequence (DNA): TGTGCCAGCTCTCCTATACCCACAGGGACTGGAAACACCATATATTTT. The complete variable domain, with remaining parts taken from reference TRBV18 and TRBJ1-3, reads NAGVMQNPRHLVRRRGQEARLRCSPMKGHSHVYWYRQLPEEGLKFMVYLQKENIIDESGMPKERFSAEFPKEGPSILRIQQVVRGDSAAYFCASSPIPTGTGNTIYFGEGSWLTVV.

The CDR3 protein is CASTSLDRFNEKLFF. DNA of the CDR3: TGTGCCAGCACCTCCCTTGACAGATTTAATGAAAAACTGTTTTTT. V is TRBV7-9 and J is TRBJ1-4; weak D call: TRBD1 (5 bases). This CDR3 contains 15 residues. Germline values: CDR1 SEHNR, CDR2 FQNEAQ (reference sequence). Trimming left V 7 bases short and J 4 bases short, with 16 bases between.

The chain is built from TRBV15 and TRBJ2-4; possibly TRBD1 for D (5 bases). CDR1 is LNHNV and CDR2 is YYDKDF in the germline V gene (reference sequence). V gave up 2 bases and J gave up 1 base, with 12 bases separating them. The length of the CDR3 is 16 residues. The CDR3 bases are TGTGCCACCAGCAGATTCAGGGCGGAGGCCAAAAACATTCAGTACTTC. This codes for CATSRFRAEAKNIQYF.

V gene TRBV27 combines with J gene TRBJ2-1; D unclear. This CDR3 spans 12 amino acids. Trimming removed 7 bases at V and 0 bases at J, with 4 bases between. From germline, CDR1 is MNHEY and CDR2 SMNVEV (reference sequence). The CDR3 region is CASISSYNEQFF. CDR3 DNA sequence: TGTGCCAGCATTTCCTCCTACAATGAGCAGTTCTTC.

V is TRBV5-1 and J is TRBJ1-2; the D is unclear. The V end was cut by 3 bases, the J end by 2 bases, with 11 bases between. Germline assignment: CDR1 SGHRS and CDR2 YFSETQ. CDR3 size: 14 residues. The CDR3 region has the DNA TGCGCCAGCAGCTATGAACACTCGAACTATGGCTACACCTTC. It encodes CASSYEHSNYGYTF.

The chain employs TRBV5-6 and TRBJ2-5; 7 bases agree with TRBD2. This CDR3 region has 14 residues. Germline values: CDR1 SGHDT, CDR2 YYEEEE. With 0 bases clipped from V and 5 bases from J, the junction kept 4 bases outside the gene matches. The CDR3 nucleotides are TGTGCCAGCAGCTTGGCGACTAGCCAGGAGACCCAGTACTTC. Protein sequence: CASSLATSQETQYF.

The V and J genes are TRBV18 and TRBJ1-3; TRBD1 aligns across 7 bases. V shed 0 bases and J 0 bases; nucleotides not matched to a gene: 5. Per germline, CDR1 KGHSH and CDR2 LQKENI. The CDR3 contains 17 residues. CDR3: CASSPPTGRSSGNTIYF. In DNA, the CDR3 is TGTGCCAGCTCACCACCGACAGGGAGAAGCTCTGGAAACACCATATATTTT.

The gene calls are TRBV7-3 and TRBJ1-1; 11 bases align to TRBD1. The length of the CDR3 is 12 residues. Per the germline V gene, CDR1 is SGHTA and CDR2 is FQGTGA. J was trimmed by 11 bases and V by 5 bases; bases with no gene match: 4. The CDR3 DNA is TGTGCCAGCAGCCCCGGACAGGGGGCGGCTTTCTTT. Translation gives CASSPGQGAAFF.

The chain has TRBV5-1 and TRBJ2-7; 10 nucleotides line up with TRBD1. CDR1 and CDR2 from the germline V gene are SGHRS and YFSETQ. The CDR3 loop spans 14 amino acids. V shed 4 bases, J shed 4 bases, and the junction held 5 bases outside the gene matches. DNA for the CDR3: TGCGCCAGCAGCACGGGACAGGGGATTTACGAGCAGTACTTC. This gives the protein CASSTGQGIYEQYF. The entire variable domain, with the rest obtained from reference TRBV5-1 and TRBJ2-7, is as follows: KAGVTQTPRYLIKTRGQQVTLSCSPISGHRSVSWYQQTPGQGLQFLFEYFSETQRNKGNFPGRFSGRQFSNSRSEMNVSTLELGDSALYLCASSTGQGIYEQYFGPGTRLTVT.

The V call is TRBV28, the J call TRBJ1-1; maybe TRBD1 (5 bases). V lost 3 bases, J lost 0 bases, and 8 bases lay in between. This CDR3 is built from 14 residues. Per germline, CDR1 MDHEN and CDR2 SYDVKM. CDR3 sequence reads: CASSLQGMNTEAFF. CDR3 sequence (DNA): TGTGCCAGCAGTTTGCAGGGCATGAACACTGAAGCTTTCTTT.

This chain joins TRBV5-8 and TRBJ2-3; D perhaps matches TRBD2 (5 bases). From germline, CDR1 is SGHTS and CDR2 YDEGEE. With 6 bases removed from V and 2 bases from J, the gap between germline ends came to 19 bases. The CDR3 loop spans 16 amino acids. CDR3 region: CASKSTGRGYTDTQYF. In DNA form, the CDR3 reads TGTGCCAGCAAGTCAACGGGCCGAGGGTACACAGATACGCAGTATTTT.

This clone has just a few counts. This chain uses TRBV3-1 (or the pseudogene TRBV3-2) with TRBJ1-6, with a weak D call TRBD1 (6 bases). CDR1 LGHDT and CDR2 YNNKEL come from the germline V gene (reference sequence). The CDR3 is 17 amino acids. Trimming left V 5 bases short and J 6 bases short, with 20 bases between. The CDR3 nucleotides read TGTGCCAGCAGCGAAGCAGGACAGTGGAACGTTAATTCACCCCTCCACTTT. It translates to CASSEAGQWNVNSPLHF.